Each of the 7 T cell receptor beta chains below was sequenced from the same sample in a study of cytomegalovirus exposure and HLA in healthy donors. Researchers ran the PCR with 60 Vbeta and 13 Jbeta primers. The data were produced by immunoSEQ multiplex PCR, yet TCRdb's version contains in-frame clones alone and is incomplete. The sample consists of about 160,000 clones, around four fifths of them appearing once. Sequenced: PBMCs. The origin of the receptors is a woman aged 30 to 39 in good health and CMV-seronegative.

This clone was observed a single time. V gene TRBV7-8 combines with J gene TRBJ2-5; a possible D gene is TRBD2 (6 bases). Germline loops: CDR1 SGHVS, CDR2 FQNEAQ. V shed 0 bases and J shed 4 bases, with 12 bases lying between them. The CDR3 totals 15 residues. This CDR3 reads CASSLAMGGGETQYF. In DNA form, the CDR3 reads TGTGCCAGCAGCTTAGCCATGGGGGGTGGAGAGACCCAGTACTTC.

The rearrangement joins TRBV2 to TRBJ2-1; 11 bases map to TRBD1. V was clipped by 4 bases and J by 8 bases; unmatched bases: 4. In germline, CDR1 is SNHLY, CDR2 FYNNEI. The CDR3 runs 14 residues. DNA of the CDR3: TGTGCCAGCAGTGTAGGACAGGGGGCGGATGAGCAGTTCTTC. Residues: CASSVGQGADEQFF.

CDR3 residues: CASRPLAGGPNEQFF. The CDR3 nucleotides read TGCGCCAGCAGACCTTTAGCGGGGGGGCCGAATGAGCAGTTCTTC. The chain has TRBV5-1 and TRBJ2-1; 11 nucleotides agree with TRBD2. The germline V gene encodes CDR1 SGHRS and CDR2 YFSETQ. The CDR3 runs 15 residues. J was trimmed by 7 bases and V by 5 bases; bases with no gene match: 8.

This chain connects TRBV6-5 to TRBJ1-5, with 8 nucleotides matching TRBD1. The CDR3 is 15 amino acids. Per germline, CDR1 MNHEY and CDR2 SVGAGI. J lost 1 base, V lost 6 bases, and 5 bases had no gene match. CDR3 in amino acids: CASSPQGASNQPQHF. The CDR3 region has the DNA TGTGCCAGCAGCCCTCAGGGGGCAAGCAATCAGCCCCAGCATTTT.

This clone showed up just a few times. The CDR3 here is CASSANRPGEAFF. The CDR3 bases are TGTGCCAGCAGTGCTAACAGGCCTGGGGAAGCTTTCTTT. V usage is TRBV2 and J usage is TRBJ1-1, with D tentatively TRBD1 (5 bases). The V gene's germline CDR1 is SNHLY and CDR2 FYNNEI. The CDR3 contains 13 residues. V lost 4 bases, J lost 8 bases, and 14 bases lay in between.

The rearrangement links TRBV4-2 to TRBJ2-3, with TRBD2 identical over 9 bases. Germline trimming cut 4 bases from V and 4 bases from J; bases unmatched to any gene: 9. The CDR3 sequence is 16 residues long. Germline loops: CDR1 LGHNA, CDR2 YNFKEQ. The CDR3 DNA is TGTGCCAGCAGCCGACACGGCGGGGGGGCCCCAGATACGCAGTATTTT. Translating it yields CASSRHGGGAPDTQYF.

The chain combines TRBV5-1 with TRBJ1-3, with D maybe TRBD1 (6 bases). With 4 bases removed from V and 0 bases from J, the gap between germline ends came to 11 bases. This CDR3 is 15 amino acids long. Germline CDR1 reads SGHRS; CDR2 reads YFSETQ. The CDR3 here is CASSPGQLSGNTIYF. DNA of the CDR3: TGCGCCAGCAGCCCTGGACAGCTCTCTGGAAACACCATATATTTT. The entire variable domain, with the rest obtained from reference TRBV5-1 and TRBJ1-3, is as follows: KAGVTQTPRYLIKTRGQQVTLSCSPISGHRSVSWYQQTPGQGLQFLFEYFSETQRNKGNFPGRFSGRQFSNSRSEMNVSTLELGDSALYLCASSPGQLSGNTIYFGEGSWLTVV.